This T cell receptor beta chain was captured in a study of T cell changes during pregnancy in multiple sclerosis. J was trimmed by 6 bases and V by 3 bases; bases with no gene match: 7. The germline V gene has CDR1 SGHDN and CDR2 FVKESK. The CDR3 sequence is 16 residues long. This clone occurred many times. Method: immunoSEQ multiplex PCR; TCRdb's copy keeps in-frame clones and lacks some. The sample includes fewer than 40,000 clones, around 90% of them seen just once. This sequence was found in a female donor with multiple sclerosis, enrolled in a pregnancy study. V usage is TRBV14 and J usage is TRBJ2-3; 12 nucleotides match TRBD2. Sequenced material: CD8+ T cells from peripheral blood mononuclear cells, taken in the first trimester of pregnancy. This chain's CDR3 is CASSHQLAGGPDTQYF. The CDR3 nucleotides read TGTGCCAGCAGCCACCAACTAGCGGGAGGCCCGGATACGCAGTATTTT.